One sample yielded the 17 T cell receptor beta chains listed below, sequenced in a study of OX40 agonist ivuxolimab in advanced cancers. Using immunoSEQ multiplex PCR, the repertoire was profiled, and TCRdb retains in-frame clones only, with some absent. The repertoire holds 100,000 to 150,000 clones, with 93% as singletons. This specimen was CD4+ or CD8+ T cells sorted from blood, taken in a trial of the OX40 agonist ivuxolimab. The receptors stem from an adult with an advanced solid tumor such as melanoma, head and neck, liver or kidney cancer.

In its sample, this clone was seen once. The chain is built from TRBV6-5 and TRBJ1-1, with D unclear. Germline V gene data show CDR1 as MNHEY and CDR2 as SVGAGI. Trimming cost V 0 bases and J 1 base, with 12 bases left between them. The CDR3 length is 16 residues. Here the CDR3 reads CASSYSPGRSNTEAFF. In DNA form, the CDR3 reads TGTGCCAGCAGTTACTCCCCCGGACGGTCGAACACTGAAGCTTTCTTT.

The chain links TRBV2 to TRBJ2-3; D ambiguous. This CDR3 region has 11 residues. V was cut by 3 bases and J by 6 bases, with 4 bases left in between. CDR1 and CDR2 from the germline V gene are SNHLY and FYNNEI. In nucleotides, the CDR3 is TGTGCCAGCAGTGAGGGGGATACGCAGTATTTT. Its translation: CASSEGDTQYF.

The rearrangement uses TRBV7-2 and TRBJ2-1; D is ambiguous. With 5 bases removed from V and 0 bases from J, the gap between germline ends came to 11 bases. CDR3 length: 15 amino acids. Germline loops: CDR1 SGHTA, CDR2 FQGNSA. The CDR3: CASSRLAASYNEQFF. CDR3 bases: TGTGCCAGCAGCCGCTTGGCGGCCTCCTACAATGAGCAGTTCTTC.

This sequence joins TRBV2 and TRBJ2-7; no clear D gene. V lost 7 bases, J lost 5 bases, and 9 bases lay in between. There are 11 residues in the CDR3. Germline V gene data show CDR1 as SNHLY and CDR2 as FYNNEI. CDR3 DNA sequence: TGTGCCAGCAAAAAAGAGGACGAGCAGTACTTC. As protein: CASKKEDEQYF.

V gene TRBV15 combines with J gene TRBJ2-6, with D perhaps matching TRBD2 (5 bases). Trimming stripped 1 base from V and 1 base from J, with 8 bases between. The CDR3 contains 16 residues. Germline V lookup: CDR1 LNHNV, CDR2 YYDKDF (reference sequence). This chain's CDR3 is CATSRGSGSGANVLTF. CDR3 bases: TGTGCCACCAGCAGAGGGTCGGGGTCTGGGGCCAACGTCCTGACTTTC.

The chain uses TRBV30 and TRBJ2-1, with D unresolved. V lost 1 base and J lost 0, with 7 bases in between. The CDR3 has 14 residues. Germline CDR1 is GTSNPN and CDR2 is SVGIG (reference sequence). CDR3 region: CAWSAESSYNEQFF. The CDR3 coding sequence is TGTGCCTGGAGTGCGGAGAGCTCCTACAATGAGCAGTTCTTC.

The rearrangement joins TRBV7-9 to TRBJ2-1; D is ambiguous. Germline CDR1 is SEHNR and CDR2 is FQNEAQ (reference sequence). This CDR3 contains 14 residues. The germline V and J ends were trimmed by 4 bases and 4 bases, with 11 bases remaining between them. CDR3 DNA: TGTGCCAGCAGCTCCCCGATCTTGTACAATGAGCAGTTCTTC. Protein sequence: CASSSPILYNEQFF.

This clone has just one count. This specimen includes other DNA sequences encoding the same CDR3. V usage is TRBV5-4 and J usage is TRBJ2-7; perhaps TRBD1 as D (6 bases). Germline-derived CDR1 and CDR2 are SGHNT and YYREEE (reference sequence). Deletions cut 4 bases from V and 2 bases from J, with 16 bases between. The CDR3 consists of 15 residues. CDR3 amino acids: CASSPGTSSPYEQYF. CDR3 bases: TGTGCCAGCAGCCCCGGGACATCCAGCCCCTACGAGCAGTACTTC.

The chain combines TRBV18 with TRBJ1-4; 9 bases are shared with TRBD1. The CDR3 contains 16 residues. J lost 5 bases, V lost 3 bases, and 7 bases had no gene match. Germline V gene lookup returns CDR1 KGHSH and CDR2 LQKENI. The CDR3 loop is CASSPRQGDGNEKLFF. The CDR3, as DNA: TGTGCCAGCTCACCCCGACAGGGGGATGGGAATGAAAAACTGTTTTTT.

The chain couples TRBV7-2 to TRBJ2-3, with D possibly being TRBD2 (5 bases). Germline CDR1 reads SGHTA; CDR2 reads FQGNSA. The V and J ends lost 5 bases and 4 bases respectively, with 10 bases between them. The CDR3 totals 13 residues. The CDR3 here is CASSPGLADTQYF. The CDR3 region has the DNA TGTGCCAGCAGCCCAGGACTCGCAGATACGCAGTATTTT.

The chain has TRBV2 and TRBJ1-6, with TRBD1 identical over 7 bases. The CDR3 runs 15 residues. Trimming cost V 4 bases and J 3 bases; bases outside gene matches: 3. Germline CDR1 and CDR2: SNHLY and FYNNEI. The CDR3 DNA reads TGTGCCAGCAGTGTCCGGGACAGCTATAATTCACCCCTCCACTTT. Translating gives CASSVRDSYNSPLHF.

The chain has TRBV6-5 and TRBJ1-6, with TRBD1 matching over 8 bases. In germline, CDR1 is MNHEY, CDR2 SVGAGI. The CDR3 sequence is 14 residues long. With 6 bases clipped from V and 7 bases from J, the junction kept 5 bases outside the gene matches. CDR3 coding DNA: TGTGCCAGCAGGCCACAGGGGGGGAATTCACCCCTCCACTTT. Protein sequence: CASRPQGGNSPLHF.

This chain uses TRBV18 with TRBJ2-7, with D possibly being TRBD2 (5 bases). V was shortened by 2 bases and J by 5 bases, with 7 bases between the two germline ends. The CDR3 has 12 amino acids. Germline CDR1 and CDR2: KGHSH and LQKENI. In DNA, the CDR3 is TGTGCCAGCTCACCAACGGGGAACGAGCAGTACTTC. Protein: CASSPTGNEQYF. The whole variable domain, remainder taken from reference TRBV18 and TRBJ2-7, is NAGVMQNPRHLVRRRGQEARLRCSPMKGHSHVYWYRQLPEEGLKFMVYLQKENIIDESGMPKERFSAEFPKEGPSILRIQQVVRGDSAAYFCASSPTGNEQYFGPGTRLTVT.

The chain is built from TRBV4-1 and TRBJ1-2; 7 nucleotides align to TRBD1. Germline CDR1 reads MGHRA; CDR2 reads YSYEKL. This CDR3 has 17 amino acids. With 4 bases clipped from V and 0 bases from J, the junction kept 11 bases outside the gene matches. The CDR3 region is CASSPVKGTVTNYGYTF. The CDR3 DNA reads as TGCGCCAGCAGCCCGGTAAAGGGGACAGTTACTAACTATGGCTACACCTTC.

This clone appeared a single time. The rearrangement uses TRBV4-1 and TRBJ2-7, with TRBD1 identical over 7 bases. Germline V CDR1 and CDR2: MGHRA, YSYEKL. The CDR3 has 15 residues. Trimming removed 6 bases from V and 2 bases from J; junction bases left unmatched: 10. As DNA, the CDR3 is TGCGCCAGCAGAAAGGCCGGGACAGAGCCCTACGAGCAGTACTTC. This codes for CASRKAGTEPYEQYF.

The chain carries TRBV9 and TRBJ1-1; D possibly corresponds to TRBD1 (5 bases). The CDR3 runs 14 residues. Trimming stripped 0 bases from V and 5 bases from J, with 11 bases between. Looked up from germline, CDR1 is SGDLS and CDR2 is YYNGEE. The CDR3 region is CASSVGDFWTEAFF. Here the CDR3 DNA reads TGTGCCAGCAGCGTAGGGGACTTCTGGACTGAAGCTTTCTTT. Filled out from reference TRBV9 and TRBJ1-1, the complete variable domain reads DSGVTQTPKHLITATGQRVTLRCSPRSGDLSVYWYQQSLDQGLQFLIQYYNGEERAKGNILERFSAQQFPDLHSELNLSSLELGDSALYFCASSVGDFWTEAFFGQGTRLTVV.

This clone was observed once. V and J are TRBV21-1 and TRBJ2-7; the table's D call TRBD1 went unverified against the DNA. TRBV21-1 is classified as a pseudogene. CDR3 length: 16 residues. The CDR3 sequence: CASSTTDVRHLYVQYF. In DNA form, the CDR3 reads TGTGCCAGCAGCACGACCGACGTTCGACACTTGTACGTGCAGTACTTC.